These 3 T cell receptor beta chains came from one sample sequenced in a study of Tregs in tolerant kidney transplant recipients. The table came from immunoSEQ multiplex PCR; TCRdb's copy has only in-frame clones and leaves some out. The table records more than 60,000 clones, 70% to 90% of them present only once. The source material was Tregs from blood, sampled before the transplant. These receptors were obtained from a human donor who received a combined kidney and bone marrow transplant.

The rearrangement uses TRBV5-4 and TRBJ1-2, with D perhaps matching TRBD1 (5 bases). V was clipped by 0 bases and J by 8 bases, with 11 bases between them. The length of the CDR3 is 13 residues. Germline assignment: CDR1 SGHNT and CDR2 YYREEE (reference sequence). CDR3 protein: CASSLGQWGGYTF. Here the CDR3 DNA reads TGTGCCAGCAGCTTGGGTCAGTGGGGCGGCTACACCTTC. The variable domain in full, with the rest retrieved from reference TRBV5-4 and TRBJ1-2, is ETGVTQSPTHLIKTRGQQVTLRCSSQSGHNTVSWYQQALGQGPQFIFQYYREEENGRGNFPPRFSGLQFPNYSSELNVNALELDDSALYLCASSLGQWGGYTFGSGTRLTVV.

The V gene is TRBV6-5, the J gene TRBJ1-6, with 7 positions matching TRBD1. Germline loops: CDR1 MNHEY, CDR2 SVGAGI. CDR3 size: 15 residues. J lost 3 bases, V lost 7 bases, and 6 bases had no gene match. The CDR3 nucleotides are TGTGCCAGCACCAGCCGACAGGGCTATAATTCACCCCTCCACTTT. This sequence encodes CASTSRQGYNSPLHF.

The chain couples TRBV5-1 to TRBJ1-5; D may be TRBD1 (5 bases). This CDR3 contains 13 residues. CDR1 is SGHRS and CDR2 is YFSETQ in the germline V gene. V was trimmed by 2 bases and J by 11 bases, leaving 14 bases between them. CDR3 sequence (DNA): TGCGCCAGCAGCTTAGACCCCGGGACGGCCCAGCATTTT. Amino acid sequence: CASSLDPGTAQHF.